This T cell receptor beta chain was recovered during a study of graft-versus-host responses after intestinal transplantation. Study overall: Multivisceral, liver-intestinal, or isolated intestinal grafts went to recipients. Anti-thymocyte globulin induction was given to all recipients, followed by tacrolimus and steroids for around three years.

Study-wide results and limits: Marrow from the recipient contained GvH clones, some of which had appeared first in ileum or blood. Within the allografts of patients who had graft-donor T cell macrochimerism, graft-versus-host to host-versus-graft clonal ratios were high.

This CDR3 is built from 14 residues. The germline V gene has CDR1 SEHNR and CDR2 FQNEAQ (reference sequence). V lost 5 bases and J lost 4, with 11 bases in between. Libraries were prepared by immunoSEQ multiplex PCR; TCRdb keeps only in-frame clonotypes and omits some of them. This sample yields 85,000 to 100,000 clones, of which 85% to 95% are seen a single time; around 0.07% belongs to the top ten. On this clone itself: Its matching antigen is unknown.

The clonotype was recovered from a human donor who was the organ donor for an intestinal transplant. The genes are TRBV7-9 and TRBJ2-2; the D gene is possibly TRBD1 (6 bases). Source: unstimulated CD8+ T cells sorted from spleen or lymph node cells, taken before transplant. CDR3 residues: CASSPQQGTGELFF. In DNA form, the CDR3 reads TGTGCCAGCAGCCCACAACAGGGCACCGGGGAGCTGTTTTTT.